This TCR beta chain was sequenced during a study of T cell responses to AZD1222 COVID-19 vaccine. CDR1 is SNHLY and CDR2 is FYNNEI in the germline V gene. Trimming cost V 3 bases and J 4 bases, with 18 bases left between them. The CDR3 sequence is 16 residues long. Of note for this clone: Its specificity is unknown.

General observations from the study: Just a handful of people given AZD1222 tested seropositive at baseline. Reportedly, nearly half of unique spike TCRs recognized epitopes outside B.1.351/B.1.1.7 mutations. Spike-spanning, vaccine-associated CD4 TCRs were dominant at 160-218 and 743-854. Clonal diversity may have been underestimated, and the donors were mostly white British, with more females than males.

Assay: immunoSEQ multiplex PCR; the TCRdb copy retains only in-frame clones and omits some. The sample includes approximately 99,000 clones, about nine tenths of them seen just once. The source was peripheral blood, collected on day 0 of MenACWY control vaccination. This receptor was identified in an adult in good health. This chain connects TRBV2 to TRBJ2-5; D assignment may be TRBD1 or TRBD2 (6 bases each). For the CDR3, the DNA is TGTGCCAGCAGTGAGGGGACTCCTCAGGGGAGAGAGACCCAGTACTTC. Protein sequence: CASSEGTPQGRETQYF.